This is a list of T cell receptor beta chains from one sample in a study of response to subunit inactivated influenza vaccine. One entry per CDR3 protein, called by TCRdb with MiXCR from the RT-PCR reads. The table includes hundreds of thousands of distinct CDR3 sequences, roughly 9.8% detected once. The source material was PBMCs from blood, sampled 35 to 45 days after vaccination. These receptors originate from a man aged 45-60 years who received an inactivated influenza vaccine. Both conserved end residues are part of each CDR3. D genes are given only for firm matches. Size tells how often a clone was seen (once, few, many) or the class of an expanded clone, and some rows leave it out.

j_gene: TRBJ2-6; d_gene: NA; abundance: few; v_gene: TRBV28; CDR3aa: CASALGVSGANVLTF; CDR3nt: TGTGCCAGCGCCCTTGGCGTCTCTGGGGCCAACGTCCTGACTTTC
j_gene: TRBJ2-3; d_gene: NA; abundance: few; v_gene: TRBV28; CDR3aa: CASIGSSRNTQYF; CDR3nt: TGTGCCAGCATCGGTTCCTCAAGGAATACGCAGTATTTT
j_gene: TRBJ1-6; d_gene: TRBD1; abundance: few; v_gene: TRBV7-6; CDR3aa: CASSLETGGESPLHF; CDR3nt: TGTGCCAGCAGCTTAGAGACAGGGGGCGAGTCACCCCTCCACTTT
j_gene: TRBJ2-1; d_gene: TRBD1; abundance: once; v_gene: TRBV5-1; CDR3aa: CASTRDSSSYNEHFF; CDR3nt: TGCGCCAGCACCCGGGACAGTAGCTCCTACAATGAGCACTTCTTC
j_gene: TRBJ2-1; d_gene: TRBD2; abundance: many; v_gene: TRBV28; CDR3aa: CASSRSGASSYNEQFF; CDR3nt: TGTGCCAGCAGCCGTAGCGGGGCCTCCTCCTACAATGAGCAGTTCTTC
j_gene: TRBJ2-5; d_gene: NA; abundance: many; v_gene: TRBV11-2; CDR3aa: CASTPRRGETQYF; CDR3nt: TGTGCCAGCACCCCCAGGCGGGGAGAGACCCAGTACTTC
j_gene: TRBJ1-4; d_gene: TRBD1; abundance: NA; v_gene: TRBV5-8; CDR3aa: CASSLAYGGGQEEKLFF; CDR3nt: TGTGCCAGCAGCTTGGCCTACGGAGGGGGCCAGGAAGAAAAACTGTTTTTT
j_gene: TRBJ1-2; d_gene: NA; abundance: NA; v_gene: TRBV11-1; CDR3aa: CASSATGNNYGYTF; CDR3nt: TGTGCCAGCAGCGCGACAGGAAATAACTATGGCTACACCTTC
j_gene: TRBJ2-5; d_gene: NA; abundance: many; v_gene: TRBV29-1; CDR3aa: CSVADLETQYF; CDR3nt: TGCAGCGTCGCAGATTTAGAGACCCAGTACTTC
j_gene: TRBJ2-1; d_gene: TRBD2; abundance: few; v_gene: TRBV29-1; CDR3aa: CSVEIWAGVRSYNEQFF; CDR3nt: TGCAGCGTTGAAATTTGGGCGGGAGTTAGGTCCTACAATGAGCAGTTCTTC
j_gene: TRBJ2-2; d_gene: TRBD2; abundance: many; v_gene: TRBV7-2; CDR3aa: CASSREGHGELFF; CDR3nt: TGTGCCAGCAGCAGGGAGGGGCACGGGGAGCTGTTTTTT
j_gene: TRBJ1-2; d_gene: NA; abundance: NA; v_gene: TRBV24-1; CDR3aa: CATSEGAGNYGYTF; CDR3nt: TGTGCCACCAGCGAAGGGGCAGGGAACTATGGCTACACCTTC
j_gene: TRBJ2-1; d_gene: NA; abundance: few; v_gene: TRBV4-1; CDR3aa: CASSQVAANEQFF; CDR3nt: TGCGCCAGCAGCCAGGTCGCCGCTAATGAGCAGTTCTTC
j_gene: TRBJ2-1; d_gene: NA; abundance: NA; v_gene: TRBV12-3/TRBV12-4; CDR3aa: CASSSRDKSYNEQFF; CDR3nt: TGTGCCAGCAGTTCGCGGGACAAGAGTTACAATGAGCAGTTCTTC
j_gene: TRBJ1-5; d_gene: TRBD1; abundance: few; v_gene: TRBV12-3/TRBV12-4; CDR3aa: CASSKTGYSNQPQHF; CDR3nt: TGTGCCAGCAGCAAGACAGGGTATAGCAATCAGCCCCAGCATTTT
j_gene: TRBJ2-7; d_gene: TRBD2; abundance: many; v_gene: TRBV7-9; CDR3aa: CASSRGTSEAYF; CDR3nt: TGTGCCAGCAGCCGCGGGACTAGCGAAGCATACTTC
j_gene: TRBJ2-1; d_gene: NA; abundance: NA; v_gene: TRBV6-5; CDR3aa: CASSSTLVRATEQFF; CDR3nt: TGTGCCAGCAGTTCTACTCTGGTCAGGGCGACTGAGCAGTTCTTC
j_gene: TRBJ1-5; d_gene: NA; abundance: many; v_gene: TRBV20-1; CDR3aa: CSARGDNNQPQHF; CDR3nt: TGCAGTGCTAGGGGGGACAACAATCAGCCCCAGCATTTT
j_gene: TRBJ1-2; d_gene: TRBD1; abundance: NA; v_gene: TRBV7-2; CDR3aa: CASSLAPYRGGNYGYTF; CDR3nt: TGTGCCAGCAGCTTAGCGCCTTACAGGGGGGGTAACTATGGCTACACCTTC
j_gene: TRBJ2-7; d_gene: NA; abundance: few; v_gene: TRBV4-2; CDR3aa: CASSHGTSYEQYF; CDR3nt: TGTGCCAGCAGCCATGGTACTTCCTACGAGCAGTACTTC
j_gene: TRBJ2-7; d_gene: NA; abundance: many; v_gene: TRBV6-2/TRBV6-3; CDR3aa: CASGSWGAYSGTSYEQYF; CDR3nt: TGTGCCAGCGGATCGTGGGGCGCTTATAGCGGAACCTCCTACGAGCAGTACTTC
j_gene: TRBJ1-1; d_gene: NA; abundance: NA; v_gene: TRBV7-2; CDR3aa: CANSQRGFEAFF; CDR3nt: TGTGCCAACAGCCAGAGGGGTTTTGAAGCTTTCTTT
j_gene: TRBJ2-3; d_gene: TRBD2; abundance: NA; v_gene: TRBV6-2/TRBV6-3; CDR3aa: CASKASGPTDTQYF; CDR3nt: TGTGCCAGCAAGGCTAGCGGACCCACAGATACGCAGTATTTT
j_gene: TRBJ2-1; d_gene: TRBD2; abundance: few; v_gene: TRBV18; CDR3aa: CASSQAGGPSEQFF; CDR3nt: TGTGCCAGCTCCCAAGCGGGAGGGCCCAGTGAGCAGTTCTTC
j_gene: TRBJ2-1; d_gene: NA; abundance: many; v_gene: TRBV4-2; CDR3aa: CASSQDPRYSSASSYNEQFF; CDR3nt: TGTGCCAGCAGCCAAGATCCCCGATATAGTAGCGCCAGCTCCTACAATGAGCAGTTCTTC
j_gene: TRBJ2-1; d_gene: NA; abundance: few; v_gene: TRBV18; CDR3aa: CASSQYRDIYNEQFF; CDR3nt: TGTGCCAGCTCACAGTACCGGGACATCTACAATGAGCAGTTCTTC
j_gene: TRBJ2-7; d_gene: TRBD2; abundance: NA; v_gene: TRBV11-2; CDR3aa: CASRGHYELAGFYEQYF; CDR3nt: TGTGCCAGCAGGGGCCATTATGAGCTAGCGGGTTTCTACGAGCAGTACTTC
j_gene: TRBJ2-2; d_gene: TRBD1; abundance: few; v_gene: TRBV7-9; CDR3aa: CASSSYYRDREVGELFF; CDR3nt: TGTGCCAGCAGCTCTTATTACCGGGACAGGGAGGTCGGGGAGCTGTTTTTT
j_gene: TRBJ2-3; d_gene: TRBD2; abundance: few; v_gene: TRBV7-9; CDR3aa: CASSRTSGRGDTQYF; CDR3nt: TGTGCCAGCAGCCGGACTAGCGGAAGAGGAGATACGCAGTATTTT
j_gene: TRBJ2-1; d_gene: NA; abundance: NA; v_gene: TRBV14; CDR3aa: CASSQRPSPYNEQFF; CDR3nt: TGTGCCAGCAGCCAAAGACCATCTCCCTACAATGAGCAGTTCTTC
j_gene: TRBJ2-1; d_gene: NA; abundance: NA; v_gene: TRBV7-6; CDR3aa: CASSVTVYNEQFF; CDR3nt: TGTGCCAGCAGCGTGACAGTTTACAATGAGCAGTTCTTC
j_gene: TRBJ2-2; d_gene: TRBD2; abundance: NA; v_gene: TRBV12-3/TRBV12-4; CDR3aa: CASSSGSGSTGELFF; CDR3nt: TGTGCCAGCAGTAGCGGGAGCGGGAGCACCGGGGAGCTGTTTTTT
j_gene: TRBJ2-1; d_gene: TRBD2; abundance: few; v_gene: TRBV3-1; CDR3aa: CASSLASGRAYNEQFF; CDR3nt: TGTGCCAGCAGCCTCGCTAGCGGGAGGGCCTACAATGAGCAGTTCTTC
j_gene: TRBJ1-1; d_gene: NA; abundance: few; v_gene: TRBV5-4; CDR3aa: CASSPWGGTEAFF; CDR3nt: TGTGCCAGCAGTCCTTGGGGGGGCACTGAAGCTTTCTTT
j_gene: TRBJ2-1; d_gene: TRBD1; abundance: few; v_gene: TRBV12-3/TRBV12-4; CDR3aa: CASSLVAGQGYNEQFF; CDR3nt: TGTGCCAGCAGTTTAGTCGCGGGACAGGGCTACAATGAGCAGTTCTTC
j_gene: TRBJ2-3; d_gene: NA; abundance: NA; v_gene: TRBV11-2; CDR3aa: CASRPVIATDTQYF; CDR3nt: TGTGCCAGCAGGCCCGTGATCGCCACAGATACGCAGTATTTT
j_gene: TRBJ2-1; d_gene: TRBD2; abundance: few; v_gene: TRBV10-1; CDR3aa: CASSGTSGVNEQFF; CDR3nt: TGCGCCAGCAGCGGGACTAGCGGGGTCAATGAGCAGTTCTTC
j_gene: TRBJ1-3; d_gene: NA; abundance: few; v_gene: TRBV4-3; CDR3aa: CASSPWGGTSGNTIYF; CDR3nt: TGCGCCAGCAGCCCCTGGGGGGGAACCTCTGGAAACACCATATATTTT
j_gene: TRBJ1-1; d_gene: NA; abundance: NA; v_gene: TRBV29-1; CDR3aa: CSVQKQASEAFF; CDR3nt: TGCAGCGTTCAAAAACAAGCGTCTGAAGCTTTCTTT
j_gene: TRBJ2-6; d_gene: NA; abundance: NA; v_gene: TRBV14; CDR3aa: CASSPGAAAGIYSGANVLTF; CDR3nt: TGTGCCAGCAGCCCGGGGGCCGCGGCAGGAATTTACTCTGGGGCCAACGTCCTGACTTTC
j_gene: TRBJ2-7; d_gene: NA; abundance: few; v_gene: TRBV7-2; CDR3aa: CASSYSWTETYEQYF; CDR3nt: TGTGCCAGCAGCTACTCCTGGACGGAGACCTACGAGCAGTACTTC
j_gene: TRBJ1-5; d_gene: NA; abundance: few; v_gene: TRBV20-1; CDR3aa: CSAETGSSVQPQHF; CDR3nt: TGCAGTGCCGAAACAGGGTCTTCGGTTCAGCCCCAGCATTTT
j_gene: TRBJ2-3; d_gene: NA; abundance: NA; v_gene: TRBV7-2; CDR3aa: CASNSRGDTQYF; CDR3nt: TGTGCCAGCAACTCCCGAGGAGATACGCAGTATTTT
j_gene: TRBJ2-2; d_gene: NA; abundance: many; v_gene: TRBV10-3; CDR3aa: CAINQEGGTGELFF; CDR3nt: TGTGCCATTAATCAAGAAGGCGGTACCGGGGAGCTGTTTTTT
j_gene: TRBJ2-4; d_gene: NA; abundance: NA; v_gene: TRBV18; CDR3aa: CASSATIAGPPNF; CDR3nt: TGTGCCAGCTCAGCAACTATTGCAGGACCTCCAAACTTC
j_gene: TRBJ2-2; d_gene: NA; abundance: NA; v_gene: TRBV6-1; CDR3aa: CASSRIPDYLEGGAGELFF; CDR3nt: TGTGCCAGCAGTCGAATTCCGGACTACTTAGAAGGGGGAGCCGGGGAGCTGTTTTTT
j_gene: TRBJ2-1; d_gene: NA; abundance: few; v_gene: TRBV10-3; CDR3aa: CAISGTVYNEQFF; CDR3nt: TGTGCCATCTCCGGGACGGTATACAATGAGCAGTTCTTC
j_gene: TRBJ1-5; d_gene: NA; abundance: few; v_gene: TRBV24-1; CDR3aa: CATSDPSMGLHQPQHF; CDR3nt: TGTGCCACCAGTGATCCTTCCATGGGGTTACATCAGCCCCAGCATTTT
j_gene: TRBJ2-1; d_gene: NA; abundance: many; v_gene: TRBV7-7; CDR3aa: CASSLAPHNEQFF; CDR3nt: TGTGCCAGCAGCTTAGCACCGCACAATGAGCAGTTCTTC
j_gene: TRBJ2-2; d_gene: NA; abundance: NA; v_gene: TRBV5-1; CDR3aa: CASTESANTGELFF; CDR3nt: TGCGCCAGCACAGAGAGCGCGAACACCGGGGAGCTGTTTTTT
j_gene: TRBJ2-1; d_gene: NA; abundance: few; v_gene: TRBV7-8; CDR3aa: CASSGGQNFYNEQFF; CDR3nt: TGTGCCAGCAGCGGAGGACAAAACTTCTACAATGAGCAGTTCTTC
j_gene: TRBJ1-5; d_gene: TRBD1; abundance: once; v_gene: TRBV4-1; CDR3aa: CASSQYPGTENQPQHF; CDR3nt: TGCGCCAGCAGCCAGTATCCCGGGACAGAGAATCAGCCCCAGCATTTT
j_gene: TRBJ2-4; d_gene: TRBD1; abundance: many; v_gene: TRBV12-3/TRBV12-4; CDR3aa: CASSPGTGKNIQYF; CDR3nt: TGTGCCAGCAGTCCGGGGACAGGGAAAAACATTCAGTACTTC
j_gene: TRBJ2-1; d_gene: NA; abundance: NA; v_gene: TRBV2; CDR3aa: CASQQGIGNEQFF; CDR3nt: TGTGCCAGCCAACAGGGTATCGGAAATGAGCAGTTCTTC
j_gene: TRBJ2-1; d_gene: NA; abundance: few; v_gene: TRBV10-3; CDR3aa: CAISATESSYNEQFF; CDR3nt: TGTGCCATCAGTGCGACAGAGAGCTCCTACAATGAGCAGTTCTTC